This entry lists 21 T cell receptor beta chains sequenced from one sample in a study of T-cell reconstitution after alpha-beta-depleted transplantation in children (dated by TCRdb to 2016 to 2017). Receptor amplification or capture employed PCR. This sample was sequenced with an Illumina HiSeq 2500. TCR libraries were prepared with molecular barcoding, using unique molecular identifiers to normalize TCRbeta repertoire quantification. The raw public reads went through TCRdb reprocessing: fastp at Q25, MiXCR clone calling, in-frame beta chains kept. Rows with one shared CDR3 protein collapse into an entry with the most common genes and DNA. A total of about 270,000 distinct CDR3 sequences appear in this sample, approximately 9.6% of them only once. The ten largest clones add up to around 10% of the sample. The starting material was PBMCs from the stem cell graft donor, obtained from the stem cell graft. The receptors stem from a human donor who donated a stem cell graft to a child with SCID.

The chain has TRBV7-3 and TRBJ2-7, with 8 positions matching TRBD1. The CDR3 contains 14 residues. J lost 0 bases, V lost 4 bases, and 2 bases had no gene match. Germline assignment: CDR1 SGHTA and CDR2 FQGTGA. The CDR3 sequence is CASSSTGDSYEQYF. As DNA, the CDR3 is TGTGCCAGCAGCTCGACAGGGGACTCCTACGAGCAGTACTTC.

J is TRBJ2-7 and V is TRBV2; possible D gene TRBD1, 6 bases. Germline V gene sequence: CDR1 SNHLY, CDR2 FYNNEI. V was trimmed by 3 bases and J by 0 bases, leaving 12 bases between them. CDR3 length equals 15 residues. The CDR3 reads CASSEDSGYSYEQYF. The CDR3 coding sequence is TGTGCCAGCAGTGAGGACAGCGGCTACTCCTACGAGCAGTACTTC.

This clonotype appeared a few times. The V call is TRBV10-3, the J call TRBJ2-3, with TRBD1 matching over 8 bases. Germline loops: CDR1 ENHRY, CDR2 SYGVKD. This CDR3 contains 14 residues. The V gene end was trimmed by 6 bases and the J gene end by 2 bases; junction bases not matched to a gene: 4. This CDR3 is CAISPTGDTDTQYF. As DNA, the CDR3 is TGTGCCATCAGCCCGACAGGGGACACAGATACGCAGTATTTT.

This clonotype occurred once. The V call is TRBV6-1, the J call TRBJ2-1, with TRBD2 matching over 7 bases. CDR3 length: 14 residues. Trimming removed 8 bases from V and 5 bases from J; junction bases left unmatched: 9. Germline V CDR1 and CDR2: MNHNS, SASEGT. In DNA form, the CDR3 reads TGTGCCAGCGAAAGAGGCGGGGGAAACAATGAGCAGTTCTTC. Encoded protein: CASERGGGNNEQFF.

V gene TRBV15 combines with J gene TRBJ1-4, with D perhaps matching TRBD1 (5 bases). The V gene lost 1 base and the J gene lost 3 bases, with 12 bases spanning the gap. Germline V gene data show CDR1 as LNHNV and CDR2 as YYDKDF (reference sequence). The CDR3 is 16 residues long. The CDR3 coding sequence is TGTGCCACCAGCAGAGTTCCTTTGGGGGCTAATGAAAAACTGTTTTTT. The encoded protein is CATSRVPLGANEKLFF.

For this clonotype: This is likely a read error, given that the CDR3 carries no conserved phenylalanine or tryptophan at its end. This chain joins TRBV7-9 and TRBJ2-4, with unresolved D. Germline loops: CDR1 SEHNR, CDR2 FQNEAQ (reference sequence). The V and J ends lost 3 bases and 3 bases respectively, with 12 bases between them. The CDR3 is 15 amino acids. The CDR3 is CASSLVKQFKNIQYS. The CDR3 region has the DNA TGTGCCAGCAGCTTGGTTAAACAGTTCAAAAACATTCAGTACTCC.

DNA of the CDR3: TGTGCCAGCAGTTTATTAGCGGGGGGCCCGAGCTCCTACAATGAGCAGTTCTTC. It specifies CASSLLAGGPSSYNEQFF. The J gene is TRBJ2-1, the V gene TRBV27; TRBD2 agrees at 10 bases. The V segment lost 1 base and the J segment 0 bases; nucleotides outside the gene matches: 6. In germline, CDR1 is MNHEY, CDR2 SMNVEV (reference sequence). The length of the CDR3 is 18 residues.

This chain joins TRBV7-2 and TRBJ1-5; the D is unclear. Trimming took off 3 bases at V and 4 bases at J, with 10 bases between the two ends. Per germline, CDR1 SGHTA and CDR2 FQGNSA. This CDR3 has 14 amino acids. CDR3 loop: CASSFPWGNQPQHF. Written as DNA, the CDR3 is TGTGCCAGCAGCTTCCCGTGGGGTAATCAGCCCCAGCATTTT.

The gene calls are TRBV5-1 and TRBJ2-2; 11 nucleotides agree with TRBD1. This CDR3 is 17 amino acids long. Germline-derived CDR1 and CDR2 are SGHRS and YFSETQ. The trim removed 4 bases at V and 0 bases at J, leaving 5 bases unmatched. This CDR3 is CASSPRTGGANTGELFF. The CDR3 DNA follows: TGCGCCAGCAGCCCACGGACAGGGGGCGCGAACACCGGGGAGCTGTTTTTT.

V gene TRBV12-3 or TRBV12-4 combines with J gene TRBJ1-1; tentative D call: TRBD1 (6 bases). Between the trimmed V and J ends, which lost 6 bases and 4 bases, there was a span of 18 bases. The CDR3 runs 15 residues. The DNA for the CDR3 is TGTGCCAGCAGCATCCGGGGGAGGGGGGGCACTGAAGCTTTCTTT. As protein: CASSIRGRGGTEAFF.

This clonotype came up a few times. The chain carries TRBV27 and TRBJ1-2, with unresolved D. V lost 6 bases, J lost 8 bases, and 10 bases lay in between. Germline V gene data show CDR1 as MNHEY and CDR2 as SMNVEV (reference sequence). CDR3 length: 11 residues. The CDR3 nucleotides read TGTGCCAGCAGGAAAGGGAAAGGCTACACCTTC. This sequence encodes CASRKGKGYTF.

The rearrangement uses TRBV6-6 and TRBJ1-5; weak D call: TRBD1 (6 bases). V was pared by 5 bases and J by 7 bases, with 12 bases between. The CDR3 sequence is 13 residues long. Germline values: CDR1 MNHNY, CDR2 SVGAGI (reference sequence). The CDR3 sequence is CASSHRVGQPQHF. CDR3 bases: TGTGCCAGCAGTCACAGGGTCGGGCAGCCCCAGCATTTT.

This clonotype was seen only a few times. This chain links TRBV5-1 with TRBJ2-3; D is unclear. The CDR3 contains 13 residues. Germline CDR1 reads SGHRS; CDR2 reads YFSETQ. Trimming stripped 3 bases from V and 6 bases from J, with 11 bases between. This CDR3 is CASSSEPFDTQYF. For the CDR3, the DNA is TGCGCCAGCAGCTCAGAACCATTTGATACGCAGTATTTT.

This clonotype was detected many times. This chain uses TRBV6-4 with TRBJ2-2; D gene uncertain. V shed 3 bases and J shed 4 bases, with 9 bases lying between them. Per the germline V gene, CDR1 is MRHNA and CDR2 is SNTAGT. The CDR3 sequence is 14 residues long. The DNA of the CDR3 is TGTGCCAGCAGTGAAGTGGCTGGCACCGGGGAGCTGTTTTTT. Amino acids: CASSEVAGTGELFF.

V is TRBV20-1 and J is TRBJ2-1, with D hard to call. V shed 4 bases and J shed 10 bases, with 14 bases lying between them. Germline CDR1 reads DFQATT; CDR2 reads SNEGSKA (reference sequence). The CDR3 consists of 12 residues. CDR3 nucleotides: TGCAGTGCTATGGGGTACCATAACGAGCAGTTCTTC. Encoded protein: CSAMGYHNEQFF.

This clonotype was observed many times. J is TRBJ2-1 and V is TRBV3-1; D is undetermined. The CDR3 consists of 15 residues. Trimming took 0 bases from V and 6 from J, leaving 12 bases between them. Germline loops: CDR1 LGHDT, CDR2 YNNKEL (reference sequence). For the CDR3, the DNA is TGTGCCAGCAGCCAAGAGGTATTCCGACTCAATGAGCAGTTCTTC. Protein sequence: CASSQEVFRLNEQFF.

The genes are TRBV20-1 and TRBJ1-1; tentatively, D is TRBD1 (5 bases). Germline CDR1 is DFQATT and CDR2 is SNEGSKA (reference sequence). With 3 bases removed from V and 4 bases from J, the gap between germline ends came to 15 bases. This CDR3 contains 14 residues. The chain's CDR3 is CSASRPGTSTEAFF. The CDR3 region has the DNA TGCAGTGCTAGTAGGCCGGGGACGAGCACTGAAGCTTTCTTT.

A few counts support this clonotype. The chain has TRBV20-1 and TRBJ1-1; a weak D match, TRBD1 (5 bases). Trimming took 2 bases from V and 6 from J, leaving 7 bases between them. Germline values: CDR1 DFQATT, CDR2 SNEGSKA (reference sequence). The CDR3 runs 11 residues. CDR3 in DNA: TGCAGTGCTAGAAGGGGCCCTGAAGCTTTCTTT. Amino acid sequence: CSARRGPEAFF.

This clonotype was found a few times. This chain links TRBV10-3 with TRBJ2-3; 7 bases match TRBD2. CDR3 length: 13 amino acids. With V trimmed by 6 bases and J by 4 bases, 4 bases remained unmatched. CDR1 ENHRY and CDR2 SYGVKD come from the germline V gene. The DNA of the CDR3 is TGTGCCATCAGGGGAGGGGAAGCAGATACGCAGTATTTT. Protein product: CAIRGGEADTQYF.

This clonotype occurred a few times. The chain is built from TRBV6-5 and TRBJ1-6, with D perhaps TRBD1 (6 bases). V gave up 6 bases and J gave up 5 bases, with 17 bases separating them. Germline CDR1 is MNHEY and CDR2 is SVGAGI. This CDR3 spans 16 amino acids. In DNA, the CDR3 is TGTGCCAGCAGCAATACGGACAGCTTAAATAATTCACCCCTCCACTTT. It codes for CASSNTDSLNNSPLHF.

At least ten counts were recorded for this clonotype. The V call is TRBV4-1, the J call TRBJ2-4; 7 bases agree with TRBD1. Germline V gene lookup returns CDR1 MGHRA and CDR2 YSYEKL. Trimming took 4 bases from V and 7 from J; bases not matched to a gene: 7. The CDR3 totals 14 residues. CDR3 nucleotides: TGCGCCAGCAGCCCAGGGGACAGTGAGAACATTCAGTACTTC. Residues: CASSPGDSENIQYF.